This T cell receptor beta chain was sequenced during a study of blood T cell repertoires in COVID-19 (dated by TCRdb to about 2020). Background on the whole study: The collaborator samples originated in the United States, Italy and Spain and spanned the acute and convalescent phases of COVID-19. The prospective study material was composed of cDNA or gDNA derived from T cells, B-cell-depleted T cells, or PBMCs. Subjects who had been exposed to COVID-19, were actively infected with it, or had recovered from it provided the deeply sampled blood TCRbeta repertoires that made up the dataset. The repertoires were released in a freely available public database intended as a resource for research on the immune response to SARS-CoV-2. The samples were drawn from two sources: the first 160 participants of the ongoing ImmuneRACE study, and 1,254 subjects contributed by 6 global collaborators. The sample metadata nearly always contained a de-identified subject ID, COVID-19 status, age in years and sex. Where HLA class I and class II types were available, the types were taken from metadata supplied by the sample provider, not from assay-based typing.

The CDR3 runs 18 residues from the cysteine to the phenylalanine. Only CDR3 DNA is held: 54 bases, read in frame from base 1. Via the germline V gene, CDR1 is SGDLS and CDR2 YYNGEE. Trimming removed 4 bases from V and 9 bases from J; the gene matches leave 21 bases unexplained. What the research found in general, with its limitations: How much clinical and demographic metadata was included differed by source and by participant, and the metadata was provided uncurated.

TCRbeta CDR3 regions were amplified from genomic DNA by means of the immunoSEQ Assay, a bias-controlled multiplex PCR. Turning to the authors' computational methods: Within the assay, amplification of reference gene primers was used to estimate how many nucleated cells each sample contained. To quantify the absolute abundance of each unique TCRbeta CDR3 rearrangement, sequence reads were collapsed and filtered. For each sample, productive Simpson clonality was calculated as the square root of Simpson's diversity index across productive rearrangements. As stored in TCRdb, this immuneACCESS dataset retains in-frame rearrangements with V and J assigned. A fraction of the clones does not appear; measured against another copy, unresolved V genes explain less than half of the discrepancy, and the remainder lacks a known reason. That table gives V, J and clone size, and the DNA gave D and trimming. This sample holds fewer than 350,000 clones; more than 70% were observed only once. About 3.9% of the sample lies in the top ten.

At one collaborating source in Seattle, patients were enrolled during active infection and were followed longitudinally through the course of disease. Whole blood was collected in K2EDTA tubes by collaborating institutions according to the institutions' own protocols. For TCRbeta analysis, collaborator samples were shipped as frozen whole blood, as isolated PBMCs, or as DNA extracted from either sample type. With regard to this clone: Its antigen remains unidentified. The record has no base qualities; no much larger clone is one base away.

The specimen was peripheral blood. Recombination linked TRBV9 to TRBJ2-1, with 8 bases in between that match TRBD1. This TCR was sampled from a woman aged 55-69 years with COVID-19, enrolled during active disease. The nucleotide sequence reads as follows: TGTGCCAGCAGCAACCGTAAGGACAGGGCCTCTCTTAGAACTGAGCAGTTCTTC. It translates to CASSNRKDRASLRTEQFF.